This TCR beta chain derives from a study of cytomegalovirus exposure and HLA in healthy donors (dated by TCRdb to the late 2010s). Context from the whole study: According to an earlier analysis of a few hundred of the donors, some 170 million T cells yielded 90 million to 130 million unique TCR beta sequences and about 300 Gb of sequence data. Roughly 300 gigabases of sequencing data and around 90 million unique TCR sequences made up an early release that covered approximately 620 HLA-typed donors. The genetic ancestry cluster associated with self-reported Caucasian donors included 70% to 85% of the approximately 400 genotyped donors. The study aimed to test whether cataloging public T cell receptors could reveal signatures of past pathogen exposure. The T cell repertoires of 700 or so subjects were profiled by immunosequencing and related to cytomegalovirus serostatus. Besides the first cohort of around 670 subjects, a separate validation cohort made up of some 110 different subjects was used. To predict cytomegalovirus infection status, the study brought together high-throughput TCR immunosequencing, statistical association of individual TCRs with disease status, and machine learning. To study patterns of TCR occurrence, a later analysis re-analyzed previously published TCR beta repertoires from under 750 donors and added high-resolution HLA genotyping. Rather than using new phenotypic data, the later analysis identified candidate immune exposures from TCR beta sequences and from how often those sequences occurred across donors. An earlier analysis of about 600 of the donors used high-throughput TCR beta sequencing to judge whether each TCR beta V gene segment behaved as functional or pseudogenic. Alongside the repertoire data, information on donor age, sex, ethnicity and CMV serostatus was compiled. A later genetic analysis took genome-wide SNP genotypes for 398 of the 666 donors and used that subset as a discovery cohort. All discovery cohort repertoires had been generated on a single sequencing platform. HLA typing covered class I and class II loci at four-digit resolution. Typing coverage differed by locus: A, B, C, DRB1 and DQB1 were typed in about 620-640 donors, DQA1 in roughly 510, DPA1 in 600 to 610, and DPB1 in 450 to 490. Several DR-DQ haplotypes were handled as single units for association and clustering because linkage in the cohort was strong. Across about 380 genotyped donors of the cohort, an average of about 250,000 unique TCR beta nucleotide sequences per donor were sequenced, and roughly 20% of those sequences were non-productive.

In total, approximately 690 healthy bone marrow donors made up the cohort. At the time of sampling, every cohort member was nominally healthy, though immune exposures that went unrecorded were likely present. The donor tested CMV seropositive, placing the donor among the 310 or so seropositive members of the cohort. A peripheral blood sample was collected from each donor, and TCR beta sequencing was performed on peripheral blood mononuclear cells. The Qiagen DNeasy Blood Extraction Kit was used to extract genomic DNA from the blood cell samples. The library was obtained by the immunoSEQ multiplex PCR assay. For the multiplex PCR, a mixture combining 60 forward primers for TCR Vbeta segments and 13 reverse primers for TCR Jbeta segments was used. A multiplex PCR assay on genomic DNA amplified the CDR3 region of rearranged TCR beta genes. Amplified TCR beta libraries were sequenced as 87-base-pair reads on the Illumina HiSeq System. The study's own analysis went as follows. A later analysis tallied tens of millions of unique TCR beta chains across the approximately 670 repertoires, and around 12 million of those chains were shared by two or more donors. To remove PCR and sequencing errors, raw reads were error-corrected and collapsed into unique sequences using a nearest-neighbor algorithm that merged closely related sequences. V, D and J gene segments were assigned by aligning CDR3 sequences to IMGT reference sequences. Each retained sequence needed at least a six-nucleotide match to both a V gene segment and a J gene segment. A rearrangement was called productive if the CDR3 had no stop codons and remained in frame with V and J, and every other rearrangement was called non-productive. CDR3 was defined according to IMGT convention as the region running from the second conserved V-encoded cysteine to the conserved J-encoded phenylalanine. Sequences without an unambiguous match to a single V gene segment were excluded from the earlier analysis of approximately 600 of the donors. In an earlier analysis of several hundred of the donors, V segments were called functional above 56.7% productive rearrangements and were called segregating when the between-donor standard deviation exceeded 5%. To diagnose cytomegalovirus status from the catalog of TCR beta chain sequences, a statistical classification framework was built. In a later analysis, V and J genes were assigned by comparing TCR nucleotide sequences against IMGT/GENE-DB human TR gene sequences. The TCRdist pipeline was used in a later analysis to assign CDR3 sequences and most-parsimonious VDJ recombination scenarios. In a later analysis, each TCR beta chain was defined by its CDR3 amino acid sequence together with its V-gene family, and reads without a unique V-gene family were excluded. To address suspected cross-contamination and a sequencing artifact, a later analysis removed around 600 highly shared, low-generation-probability nucleotide sequences. In a later analysis, a clonal expansion index for each public chain was calculated from normalized within-repertoire ranks of inferred template counts. Generation probabilities in a later analysis came from a VDJ recombination model fitted to out-of-frame rearrangements, and those results were checked against IGoR. In a later analysis, hypergeometric tests were used to score TCR-TCR, TCR-HLA and TCR-CMV co-occurrence, with a repertoire-size bias correction applied to TCR pairs. False discovery rates were estimated in a later analysis by permuting HLA or CMV assignments 20 times. A later analysis grouped co-occurring TCRs with DBSCAN, adding TCRdist sequence similarity when clustering within HLA-allele-positive subsets. Co-occurrence clustering excluded repertoires with fewer than 30,000 or more than 120,000 public chains, plus five with anomalous nucleotide sharing. TCRdb limited this immuneACCESS table to in-frame rearrangements with V and J called. A share of clones is missing; checked studies link under half to unresolved V genes, and the rest is unexplained. V and J calls and clone size are as listed in that table; D and trimming were resolved from the DNA. The table for this sample lists 120,000 to 150,000 clones; around 85% of them were counted only once. The ten largest make up approximately 8.3% of the sample.

On this clone: This receptor's antigen is unknown. No base-level quality is on record; no much larger clone is a single base apart.

Broad study findings and their caveats: When HLA alleles, especially DR and DQ, strongly co-occurred, TCR associations were difficult to assign to individual alleles. In both the original and validation cohorts, the classifier was reported to diagnose cytomegalovirus status with high specificity and sensitivity. A total of 164 TCR beta chains were listed by the study as associated with cytomegalovirus. According to a later analysis, TCR association rates differed among HLA loci, with DRB1 alleles showing the most associated TCRs and HLA-C alleles showing the fewest. A group of highly shared sequence variants was considered likely to be a technical artifact of the sequencing pipeline. HLA typing was unavailable for some donors at each locus, so association tests used only the typed subset. In an earlier analysis of roughly 500 of the donors, most TCR beta V segments appeared in productive rearrangements about 87% or about 30% of the time, broadly matching IMGT annotations. Across donors, most TCR sequences were observed very rarely, whereas some public TCRs were present in many individuals. Specific HLA alleles were associated with roughly 17,000 TCR beta sequences at a false discovery rate of 0.05 in a later analysis. A later analysis found that HLA-associated TCR beta chains were more clonally expanded and had lower generation probabilities than equally common non-associated chains. Only TCR beta chains were sequenced in this cohort, and the absence of alpha or paired-chain data limited detectable features. A further reported finding was that TCR beta sequences accurately predicted the HLA-A and HLA-B alleles for most subjects in the first cohort. Because counts were too low, fewer than 20 rarely observed V segments, including chromosome 9 orphons, were excluded from the earlier analysis of fewer than 650 of the donors. In a later genetic analysis, a missense DCLRE1C variant was associated with V-gene and J-gene trimming of TCR beta chains, and the association was replicated in an independent cohort. Most CMV-associated TCR beta chains appeared to be HLA-restricted in a later analysis, and the HLA associations seemed to be driven largely by CMV exposure. The 87-base-pair reads could not distinguish some IMGT-functional V segments, including TRBV6-2 and TRBV6-3, so those segments were excluded. Linkage disequilibrium might explain the correlated functional status among segregating V segments, but an unknown experimental factor could not be excluded. Immune exposure information for the cohort was limited to CMV serostatus. The presence/absence analyses assumed that sequencing depth was roughly uniform across donors, and that assumption may not be true. Compared with the approximately 700-donor mean, donors in an Asian-associated ancestry cluster had fewer N-insertions in productive TCRs, according to a later genetic analysis. According to a later analysis, parvovirus B19, influenza, CMV and Epstein-Barr virus appeared linked to several top co-occurrence clusters. A few of the identified cytomegalovirus-associated TCR beta chains were confirmed in vitro to be specific for cytomegalovirus antigens. The authors suggested that the approach could potentially be generalized to other disease states and immunological phenotypes.

From cysteine to phenylalanine, the CDR3 is 17 amino acids long. Only CDR3 DNA remains: 51 bases, in frame from the first base. Trimming at the junction amounts to 4 bases on V and 0 bases on J, and the germline ends lie 16 bases apart. From a lookup of the germline V gene, CDR1 and CDR2 are MDHEN and SYDVKM. The sequenced material came from PBMCs. This TCR derives from a woman aged 45-65 years in good health and CMV-seropositive. The chain is assembled from TRBV28 and TRBJ1-3; TRBD1 might be the D gene, on 5 matching bases. The nucleotide sequence is TGTGCCAGCAGTTCTGGGGGACTGGTCCACTCTGGAAACACCATATATTTT. Translated, this is CASSSGGLVHSGNTIYF.